This is a list of T cell receptor beta chains from one sample in a study of human versus mouse CDR3 diversity and MHC coevolution. The data were produced by immunoSEQ multiplex PCR, yet TCRdb's version contains in-frame clones alone and is incomplete. The sample records tens of thousands of clones, about 94% being singletons. Sequenced sample: naive CD4+ T cells from blood. Every receptor here comes from a person aged 30 to 69 in good health. Both conserved end residues are part of each CDR3. The order of the fields is clone size, V gene, J gene, CDR3 protein. Clone sizes are given selectively: once, few, many, or a class where the clone is expanded.

clone size: NA
V gene: TRBV6-5
J gene: TRBJ1-6
CDR3 protein: CASTLTGGYSPLHF

clone size: NA
V gene: TRBV11-3
J gene: TRBJ2-7
CDR3 protein: CASSLPQTGYEQYF

clone size: once
V gene: TRBV5-1
J gene: TRBJ2-1
CDR3 protein: CASSLDPGNPGGEQFF

clone size: NA
V gene: TRBV15
J gene: TRBJ2-6
CDR3 protein: CATSRDFGGGSGANVLTF

clone size: NA
V gene: TRBV7-2
J gene: TRBJ2-3
CDR3 protein: CASSLDRPSTDTQYF

clone size: NA
V gene: TRBV7-9
J gene: TRBJ1-1
CDR3 protein: CASQTVIDEAFF

clone size: NA
V gene: TRBV11-2
J gene: TRBJ1-2
CDR3 protein: CASSHGVDYGYTF

clone size: NA
V gene: TRBV27
J gene: TRBJ1-1
CDR3 protein: CASSLTNMNTEAFF

clone size: NA
V gene: TRBV7-9
J gene: TRBJ1-2
CDR3 protein: CASSFGSRDPNGYTF

clone size: NA
V gene: TRBV7-2
J gene: TRBJ2-3
CDR3 protein: CASSRSSITTDTQYF

clone size: NA
V gene: TRBV9
J gene: TRBJ1-1
CDR3 protein: CASSAHRRNTEAFF

clone size: once
V gene: TRBV5-1
J gene: TRBJ2-2
CDR3 protein: CASSAGLAGTGELFF

clone size: NA
V gene: TRBV27
J gene: TRBJ2-2
CDR3 protein: CASSLTNTGELFF

clone size: NA
V gene: TRBV18
J gene: TRBJ1-5
CDR3 protein: CASSPTGTGGNQPQHF

clone size: NA
V gene: TRBV7-9
J gene: TRBJ2-1
CDR3 protein: CASSLVRGQASYNEQFF

clone size: NA
V gene: TRBV28
J gene: TRBJ2-1
CDR3 protein: CASSLGSSGSYNEQFF

clone size: NA
V gene: TRBV19
J gene: TRBJ1-5
CDR3 protein: CASRIDRATGSSNQPQHF

clone size: NA
V gene: TRBV19
J gene: TRBJ1-1
CDR3 protein: CASSILGTGYTEAFF

clone size: NA
V gene: TRBV7-9
J gene: TRBJ1-4
CDR3 protein: CASSLDRRDNEKLFF

clone size: NA
V gene: TRBV14
J gene: TRBJ2-5
CDR3 protein: CASSTGEWETQYF

clone size: NA
V gene: TRBV5-1
J gene: TRBJ2-7
CDR3 protein: CASSLATLQGKNEQYF

clone size: NA
V gene: TRBV5-4
J gene: TRBJ1-1
CDR3 protein: CASTPTSELTGAFF

clone size: NA
V gene: TRBV6-5
J gene: TRBJ1-6
CDR3 protein: CASSYSPENSPLHF

clone size: NA
V gene: TRBV28
J gene: TRBJ1-2
CDR3 protein: CASSWTAYGYTF

clone size: NA
V gene: TRBV4-2
J gene: TRBJ2-2
CDR3 protein: CASSHEALTEKINTGELFF

clone size: NA
V gene: TRBV18
J gene: TRBJ1-2
CDR3 protein: CASSRFTPGQGDGYTF

clone size: NA
V gene: TRBV19
J gene: TRBJ2-1
CDR3 protein: CASSIGARGSYNEQFF

clone size: NA
V gene: TRBV29-1
J gene: TRBJ1-2
CDR3 protein: CSVEEGANYGYTF

clone size: NA
V gene: TRBV25-1
J gene: TRBJ1-2
CDR3 protein: CASSPTPTGSHGYTF

clone size: NA
V gene: TRBV7-2
J gene: TRBJ2-3
CDR3 protein: CASSSFDTQYF

clone size: once
V gene: TRBV7-2
J gene: TRBJ2-1
CDR3 protein: CASSEVYNEQFF

clone size: NA
V gene: TRBV2
J gene: TRBJ2-7
CDR3 protein: CASSEAGGVDPYEQYF

clone size: NA
V gene: TRBV2
J gene: TRBJ2-7
CDR3 protein: CASKSGPGQGAHEQYF

clone size: NA
V gene: TRBV7-9
J gene: TRBJ2-6
CDR3 protein: CASSSGGSGANVLTF

clone size: NA
V gene: TRBV5-1
J gene: TRBJ2-7
CDR3 protein: CASSLVSGGGYEQYF

clone size: NA
V gene: TRBV18
J gene: TRBJ2-3
CDR3 protein: CASSPSGGVTTDTQYF

clone size: few
V gene: TRBV7-9
J gene: TRBJ2-7
CDR3 protein: CASSPGGEQYF

clone size: NA
V gene: TRBV5-1
J gene: TRBJ2-7
CDR3 protein: CASSSQQVSSYEQYF

clone size: NA
V gene: TRBV7-2
J gene: TRBJ2-5
CDR3 protein: CASSLGLGETQYF

clone size: NA
V gene: TRBV4-1
J gene: TRBJ2-5
CDR3 protein: CASSPPGTRMPPSQETQYF

clone size: NA
V gene: TRBV11-2
J gene: TRBJ1-1
CDR3 protein: CASSLDLVNTEAFF

clone size: once
V gene: TRBV19
J gene: TRBJ2-2
CDR3 protein: CASSNRQGRTGELFF

clone size: NA
V gene: TRBV6-5
J gene: TRBJ2-7
CDR3 protein: CASGGGVGHEQYF

clone size: NA
V gene: TRBV9
J gene: TRBJ2-7
CDR3 protein: CASSVGGQPGEQYF

clone size: NA
V gene: TRBV5-4
J gene: TRBJ1-4
CDR3 protein: CASSSDRDEKLFF

clone size: NA
V gene: TRBV7-2
J gene: TRBJ2-7
CDR3 protein: CASSISGSGDYEQYF

clone size: NA
V gene: TRBV7-2
J gene: TRBJ1-1
CDR3 protein: CASSWLGQLNTEAFF

clone size: NA
V gene: TRBV5-1
J gene: TRBJ2-2
CDR3 protein: CASSVEGQGMGGELFF

clone size: NA
V gene: TRBV27
J gene: TRBJ2-2
CDR3 protein: CASSLDRVDTGELFF

clone size: NA
V gene: TRBV13
J gene: TRBJ2-1
CDR3 protein: CASSGQGGTSGVNEQFF